One sample yielded the 27 T cell receptor beta chains listed below, sequenced in a study of memory B cells and T cells in multiple sclerosis. Separate sequencing covered autoproliferating (CFSE-dim) and non-proliferating (CFSE-high) T cells from stimulus-free culture. Roughly 4.8x10^7 CFSE-labeled PBMCs were cultured less than nine days unstimulated, then replicate wells were pooled. The table came from immunoSEQ multiplex PCR; TCRdb's copy has only in-frame clones and leaves some out. The sample holds 46,000 or so clones, almost 85% seen once. No antigen is known for these receptors. The sample was PBMCs from blood kept in culture. These TCRs come from a human donor with multiple sclerosis.

The chain is built from TRBV6-6 and TRBJ1-2; 7 bases map to TRBD1. V trimming: 5 bases; J trimming: 7 bases; junction bases outside the gene matches: 10. The CDR3 contains 14 residues. Per germline, CDR1 MNHNY and CDR2 SVGAGI (reference sequence). CDR3 DNA: TGTGCCAGCAGTGACTACTACAGGGGAGGTGGCTACACCTTC. The encoded protein is CASSDYYRGGGYTF.

This chain joins TRBV5-1 and TRBJ2-5, with D hard to call. Trimming cost V 2 bases and J 1 base, with 6 bases left between them. The germline CDR1 and CDR2 sequences are SGHRS and YFSETQ. The length of the CDR3 is 13 residues. As DNA, the CDR3 is TGCGCCAGCAGCTTACAGTTCCAAGAGACCCAGTACTTC. This sequence encodes CASSLQFQETQYF.

The rearrangement joins TRBV28 to TRBJ1-2; unclear D gene. From germline, CDR1 is MDHEN and CDR2 SYDVKM. V gave up 2 bases and J gave up 7 bases, with 8 bases separating them. The CDR3 sequence is 12 residues long. CDR3 protein: CASSLGMGGYTF. The CDR3 coding sequence is TGTGCCAGCAGTTTAGGAATGGGTGGCTACACCTTC.

The V call is TRBV29-1, the J call TRBJ2-3; 9 bases line up with TRBD1. J gave up 6 bases and V 1 base, and 8 bases lay outside the gene matches. There are 15 residues in the CDR3. Germline V lookup: CDR1 SQVTM, CDR2 ANQGSEA. CDR3 region: CSVEGRGDRVDTQYF. The CDR3 DNA reads as TGCAGCGTTGAAGGGAGGGGGGACAGGGTGGATACGCAGTATTTT.

This clone was counted a single time. The chain is built from TRBV13 and TRBJ2-3; 8 bases are a match to TRBD2. This CDR3 region has 16 residues. Per the germline V gene, CDR1 is PRHDT and CDR2 is FYEKMQ (reference sequence). Unmatched junction bases numbered 5, after V lost 2 bases and J lost 1 base. The CDR3 here is CASSLNDGGGTDTQYF. For the CDR3, the DNA is TGTGCCAGCAGCTTAAACGACGGGGGGGGCACAGATACGCAGTATTTT.

The V gene is TRBV11-2, the J gene TRBJ2-5, with D perhaps TRBD2 (7 bases). Germline-derived CDR1 and CDR2 are SGHAT and FQNNGV. The V and J ends lost 5 bases and 4 bases respectively, with 20 bases between them. The CDR3 totals 16 residues. DNA of the CDR3: TGTGCCAGCAGCGAAGGGGGGGCTAGCGGTCTAGAGACCCAGTACTTC. Its protein product is CASSEGGASGLETQYF.

The chain recombines TRBV7-9 with TRBJ2-7; the D is unclear. The CDR3 is made up of 13 amino acids. With 5 bases removed from V and 4 bases from J, the gap between germline ends came to 12 bases. The germline V gene has CDR1 SEHNR and CDR2 FQNEAQ (reference sequence). CDR3 in amino acids: CASSATTVYEQYF. The CDR3 DNA follows: TGTGCCAGCAGCGCGACCACGGTGTACGAGCAGTACTTC.

The J gene is TRBJ1-5, the V gene TRBV11-2; maybe TRBD1 (6 bases). CDR1 and CDR2 (germline): SGHAT, FQNNGV. V was pared by 5 bases and J by 4 bases, with 12 bases between. The CDR3 runs 14 residues. The CDR3 bases are TGTGCCAGCAGCCCAGGGGTTGGGAATCAGCCCCAGCATTTT. It yields the protein CASSPGVGNQPQHF.

This clone came up once. The chain links TRBV5-1 to TRBJ1-6, with D possibly matching TRBD1 (5 bases). Trimming left V 0 bases short and J 7 bases short, with 11 bases between. This CDR3 is 15 amino acids long. CDR1 and CDR2 from the germline V gene are SGHRS and YFSETQ. The CDR3 reads CASSLEGSSNSPLHF. DNA of the CDR3: TGCGCCAGCAGCTTGGAGGGGTCCTCGAATTCACCCCTCCACTTT.

This chain connects TRBV7-9 to TRBJ1-5; the match to TRBD1 covers 10 bases. V gave up 5 bases and J gave up 4 bases; unmatched junction bases: 8. CDR1 is SEHNR and CDR2 is FQNEAQ in the germline V gene (reference sequence). The CDR3 has 16 residues. CDR3 sequence (DNA): TGTGCCAGCAGCCCCCGGACAGGGGGGGATAATCAGCCCCAGCATTTT. Translated: CASSPRTGGDNQPQHF.

This chain uses TRBV5-1 with TRBJ1-6; the match to TRBD1 covers 7 bases. Germline CDR1 reads SGHRS; CDR2 reads YFSETQ. The CDR3 sequence is 14 residues long. V was clipped by 3 bases and J by 6 bases; unmatched bases: 3. The CDR3 region is CASSSGQTNSPLHF. The DNA for the CDR3 is TGCGCCAGCAGCTCGGGACAGACTAATTCACCCCTCCACTTT.

This clone was detected only a few times. The chain couples TRBV18 to TRBJ2-7, with TRBD1 identical over 7 bases. CDR3 length equals 14 residues. V lost 3 bases and J lost 2; bases outside the gene matches: 4. Looked up from germline, CDR1 is KGHSH and CDR2 is LQKENI. The CDR3 coding sequence is TGTGCCAGCTCACCCCGACAGGGAACCTACGAGCAGTACTTC. It translates to CASSPRQGTYEQYF.

This chain connects TRBV2 to TRBJ1-2; D remains unclear. Germline CDR1 reads SNHLY; CDR2 reads FYNNEI. V was clipped by 1 base and J by 5 bases, with 5 bases between them. The CDR3 consists of 12 residues. CDR3 in amino acids: CASSEEPYGYTF. CDR3 coding DNA: TGTGCCAGCAGTGAAGAACCGTATGGCTACACCTTC.

This chain connects TRBV19 to TRBJ2-7, with D perhaps matching TRBD1 or TRBD2 (5 bases each). This CDR3 is 17 amino acids long. Per germline, CDR1 LNHDA and CDR2 SQIVND (reference sequence). V lost 0 bases, J lost 1 base, and 16 bases lay in between. The CDR3 DNA is TGTGCCAGTAGTATAGACTATGGGACGGCAACATCCTACGAGCAGTACTTC. This translates into CASSIDYGTATSYEQYF.

The genes are TRBV15 and TRBJ2-3; D unclear. The CDR3 length is 15 residues. Germline V lookup: CDR1 LNHNV, CDR2 YYDKDF (reference sequence). The germline V and J ends were trimmed by 5 bases and 0 bases, with 12 bases remaining between them. In DNA form, the CDR3 reads TGTGCCACCAGCTATAGTCGTACGAGCACAGATACGCAGTATTTT. This translates into CATSYSRTSTDTQYF.

The genes are TRBV5-6 and TRBJ1-5; D uncertain. The CDR3 consists of 13 residues. The germline gives CDR1 SGHDT, CDR2 YYEEEE. The germline V and J ends were trimmed by 1 base and 4 bases, with 6 bases remaining between them. In DNA form, the CDR3 reads TGTGCCAGCAGCTTGAGGTCGAATCAGCCCCAGCATTTT. This encodes CASSLRSNQPQHF.

This chain connects TRBV13 to TRBJ1-3; D call uncertain. This CDR3 spans 12 amino acids. The V and J ends lost 2 bases and 3 bases respectively, with 2 bases between them. Germline V lookup: CDR1 PRHDT, CDR2 FYEKMQ (reference sequence). The CDR3 sequence: CASSLSGNTIYF. The CDR3 region has the DNA TGTGCCAGCAGCTTAAGTGGAAACACCATATATTTT.

The chain is built from TRBV29-1 and TRBJ2-3; D possibly corresponds to TRBD2 (5 bases). The germline V gene has CDR1 SQVTM and CDR2 ANQGSEA. The CDR3 sequence is 12 residues long. V lost 6 bases and J 5 bases, leaving 12 bases between the germline ends. The CDR3 sequence is CSVRTVGDTQYF. CDR3 DNA sequence: TGCAGCGTCCGGACTGTGGGAGATACGCAGTATTTT.

This clone came up a few times. The V and J genes are TRBV4-3 and TRBJ1-1; D call uncertain. Trimming took 1 base from V and 6 from J, leaving 9 bases between them. Germline CDR1 is LGHNA and CDR2 is YSLEER. The CDR3 has 13 residues. The CDR3 sequence: CASSQVPLSEAFF. The CDR3 bases are TGCGCCAGCAGCCAAGTCCCCCTTTCTGAAGCTTTCTTT.

CDR3 DNA sequence: TGTGCCAGCAGCGGAAGGACAGGGGCCCAAGAGACCCAGTACTTC. It codes for CASSGRTGAQETQYF. The chain links TRBV7-2 to TRBJ2-5, with 9 bases lining up with TRBD1. The CDR3 totals 15 residues. The germline V gene has CDR1 SGHTA and CDR2 FQGNSA. V lost 5 bases, J lost 1 base, and 5 bases stayed unmatched.

The rearrangement links TRBV9 to TRBJ2-7; D may be TRBD1 or TRBD2 (6 bases each). This CDR3 is 15 amino acids long. Germline V gives CDR1 SGDLS, CDR2 YYNGEE. Deletions cut 4 bases from V and 4 bases from J, with 18 bases between. The CDR3 sequence is CASSPSRGALYEQYF. The CDR3 DNA reads TGTGCCAGCAGCCCATCAAGGGGGGCGCTTTACGAGCAGTACTTC.

V is TRBV7-8 and J is TRBJ1-1; TRBD1 might be the D (5 bases). The germline gives CDR1 SGHVS, CDR2 FQNEAQ. This CDR3 comprises 15 residues. Deletions cut 1 base from V and 6 bases from J, with 15 bases between. The CDR3 sequence: CASSLEVGPVAEAFF. The CDR3 DNA is TGTGCCAGCAGCTTAGAGGTGGGGCCGGTCGCTGAAGCTTTCTTT. Based on the CDR3 plus reference TRBV7-8 and TRBJ1-1, the full variable domain is GAGVSQSPRYKVAKRGQDVALRCDPISGHVSLFWYQQALGQGPEFLTYFQNEAQLDKSGLPSDRFFAERPEGSVSTLKIQRTQQEDSAVYLCASSLEVGPVAEAFFGQGTRLTVV.

The chain is built from TRBV19 and TRBJ1-2; no clear D gene. CDR3 length: 13 amino acids. CDR1 is LNHDA, CDR2 SQIVND, per germline (reference sequence). Trimming removed 2 bases from V and 0 bases from J, with 4 bases in between. This CDR3 reads CASSIIANYGYTF. CDR3 coding DNA: TGTGCCAGTAGTATAATAGCTAACTATGGCTACACCTTC.

The V call is TRBV6-5, the J call TRBJ2-7; D gene ambiguous. The CDR3 runs to 13 residues. With 6 bases removed from V and 7 bases from J, the gap between germline ends came to 16 bases. From germline, CDR1 is MNHEY and CDR2 SVGAGI. CDR3 sequence reads: CASRDSTDWEQYF. The CDR3 DNA is TGTGCCAGCAGGGATAGTACAGATTGGGAGCAGTACTTC.

The chain links TRBV6-1 to TRBJ2-4, with 8 bases identical to TRBD2. The CDR3 is made up of 13 amino acids. Germline CDR1 is MNHNS and CDR2 is SASEGT. V shed 3 bases, J shed 8 bases, and the junction held 3 bases outside the gene matches. Written as DNA, the CDR3 is TGTGCCAGCAGTGAGGGGCGGGAGGACATTCAGTACTTC. Encoded protein: CASSEGREDIQYF.

The J gene is TRBJ1-1, the V gene TRBV7-2; D is unclear. The CDR3 length is 14 residues. Trimming removed 1 base at V and 0 bases at J, with 6 bases between. In germline, CDR1 is SGHTA, CDR2 FQGNSA. DNA of the CDR3: TGTGCCAGCAGCTTAGGACGGGTGAACACTGAAGCTTTCTTT. Its protein is CASSLGRVNTEAFF.

This clone was observed once. This sequence joins TRBV30 and TRBJ1-1; D uncertain. V gave up 3 bases and J gave up 5 bases, with 13 bases separating them. The germline V gene has CDR1 GTSNPN and CDR2 SVGIG (reference sequence). CDR3 length: 13 residues. DNA of the CDR3: TGTGCCTGGAGCCCTGAGCGAGATACTGAAGCTTTCTTT. Its translation: CAWSPERDTEAFF.